The source of this TCR beta chain is a study of cytomegalovirus exposure and HLA in healthy donors listed by TCRdb under 2017. With respect to the entire study: In an earlier analysis of 450 to 750 of the donors, 250 to 300 Gb of sequence data and approximately 100 million unique TCR beta sequences from 180 million or so T cells were reported. An early release that covered approximately 600 HLA-typed donors contained about 300 gigabases of sequencing data and approximately 85 million unique TCR sequences. Among the roughly 400 genotyped donors, around 79% belonged to the genetic ancestry cluster associated with self-reported Caucasian donors. The study was designed to test whether signatures of past pathogen exposure could be identified by cataloging public T cell receptors. The T cell repertoires of roughly 660 subjects were profiled by immunosequencing and related to cytomegalovirus serostatus. Besides the first cohort of 666 subjects, a separate validation cohort made up of some 110 different subjects was used. To predict cytomegalovirus infection status, the study brought together high-throughput TCR immunosequencing, statistical association of individual TCRs with disease status, and machine learning. To study patterns of TCR occurrence, a later analysis re-analyzed previously published TCR beta repertoires from around 660 donors and added high-resolution HLA genotyping. The later analysis used no new phenotypic data to find candidate immune exposures, relying instead on TCR beta sequences and their occurrence across donors. To decide whether each TCR beta V gene segment behaved as functional or pseudogenic, an earlier analysis of several hundred of the donors relied on high-throughput TCR beta sequencing. Donor age, sex, ethnicity and CMV serostatus were collected together with the repertoire data. Genome-wide SNP genotypes for about 60% of the roughly 700 donors were used in a later genetic analysis, which treated that subset as a discovery cohort. All discovery cohort repertoires had been generated on a single sequencing platform. HLA typing covered class I and class II loci at four-digit resolution. Typing coverage differed by locus: A, B, C, DRB1 and DQB1 were typed in about 620-630 donors, DQA1 in about 510, DPA1 in roughly 590, and DPB1 in 472. Because of strong linkage in the cohort, four or five DR-DQ haplotypes were treated as single units for association and clustering. On average, around 200,000 unique TCR beta nucleotide sequences were sequenced per donor among about 400 genotyped donors of the cohort, with roughly 20% of those sequences being non-productive.

The cohort consisted of more than 650 healthy bone marrow donors. At the time of sampling, all cohort members were nominally healthy, though unrecorded immune exposures were likely present. The donor was CMV seronegative and belonged to the group of more than 300 seronegative cohort members. A peripheral blood sample was collected from each donor, and TCR beta sequencing was performed on peripheral blood mononuclear cells. Genomic DNA extraction from the blood cell samples was performed with the Qiagen DNeasy Blood Extraction Kit. Libraries were constructed by the immunoSEQ multiplex PCR assay. The multiplex PCR relied on a mix of 60 forward primers for TCR Vbeta segments and 13 reverse primers for TCR Jbeta segments. Amplification of the CDR3 region of rearranged TCR beta genes was performed with a multiplex PCR assay on genomic DNA. The Illumina HiSeq System was used to sequence the amplified TCR beta libraries as 87-base-pair reads. As for the authors' bioinformatics: Across the roughly 640 repertoires, a later analysis counted roughly 77 million unique TCR beta chains, 8.5 million to 12 million of which were shared by at least two donors. Raw reads were error-corrected and collapsed into unique sequences by a nearest-neighbor algorithm in which closely related sequences were merged to remove PCR and sequencing errors. To assign V, D and J gene segments, CDR3 sequences were aligned to IMGT reference sequences. For a sequence to be retained, a match of at least six nucleotides was required to both a V gene segment and a J gene segment. A rearrangement was called productive if the CDR3 had no stop codons and remained in frame with V and J, and every other rearrangement was called non-productive. CDR3 was defined according to IMGT convention as the region running from the second conserved V-encoded cysteine to the conserved J-encoded phenylalanine. The earlier analysis of 550 to 650 of the donors excluded any sequence lacking an unambiguous match to a single V gene segment. An earlier analysis of fewer than 750 of the donors called V segments functional above 56.7% productive rearrangements and segregating when the between-donor standard deviation exceeded 5%. To diagnose cytomegalovirus status from the catalog of TCR beta chain sequences, a statistical classification framework was built. V and J gene assignment, in a later analysis, came from comparing TCR nucleotide sequences with IMGT/GENE-DB human TR gene sequences. In a later analysis, CDR3 sequences and most-parsimonious VDJ recombination scenarios were assigned using the TCRdist pipeline. A later analysis defined each TCR beta chain by its CDR3 amino acid sequence plus V-gene family, and excluded reads lacking a unique V-gene family. A later analysis removed 450 to 600 highly shared, low-generation-probability nucleotide sequences to deal with suspected cross-contamination and a sequencing artifact. A later analysis calculated a clonal expansion index for each public chain from normalized within-repertoire ranks of inferred template counts. A later analysis computed generation probabilities with a VDJ recombination model fitted to out-of-frame rearrangements, and checked the results against IGoR. A later analysis scored TCR-TCR, TCR-HLA and TCR-CMV co-occurrence with hypergeometric tests, applying a repertoire-size bias correction to TCR pairs. To estimate false discovery rates, a later analysis permuted the HLA or CMV assignments 20 times. In a later analysis, co-occurring TCRs were grouped with DBSCAN, and TCRdist sequence similarity was added when clustering was performed within HLA-allele-positive subsets. Repertoires with fewer than 30,000 or more than 120,000 public chains, plus five repertoires with anomalous nucleotide sharing, were excluded from co-occurrence clustering. TCRdb retrieved this table from immuneACCESS and kept in-frame rearrangements only. Not all clones are present; in checked studies, unresolved V genes account for under half, and no reason is known for the remainder. D and trimming were read from the DNA, whereas the V and J calls and clone size are those reported in that table. For this sample the table gives roughly 170,000 clones, of which approximately 77% were detected only once. The top ten clonotypes cover approximately 1.6% of the sample.

V is cut by 7 bases and J by 3 bases, and the space between the germline ends is 18 bases. CDR1 and CDR2 (SGHTA, FQGTGA) derive from the germline V gene. Reading from cysteine to phenylalanine, the CDR3 counts 15 amino acids. Left in the record is the CDR3 DNA by itself, 45 bases read in frame from the first base. As regards this clone: Its antigen is currently not known. Base qualities are not provided; no much larger clone lies one nucleotide away.

The paper as a whole reports these results and caveats: A cluster of highly shared sequence variants was judged likely to be a technical artifact of the sequencing pipeline. In this cohort, only TCR beta chains were sequenced, and detectable features were limited by the absence of alpha or paired-chain data. The study listed 164 TCR beta chains as associated with cytomegalovirus. Sequencing depth was assumed to be roughly uniform across donors in the presence/absence analyses, though that assumption may not hold. A further reported finding was that TCR beta sequences accurately predicted the HLA-A and HLA-B alleles for most subjects in the first cohort. Across donors, most TCR sequences were observed very rarely, whereas some public TCRs were present in many individuals. Compared with equally common non-associated chains, HLA-associated TCR beta chains in a later analysis were more clonally expanded and had lower generation probabilities. In both the original and validation cohorts, the classifier was reported to diagnose cytomegalovirus status with high specificity and sensitivity. A later analysis found that TCR association rates varied across HLA loci, with DRB1 alleles showing the most associated TCRs and HLA-C alleles the fewest. Specific HLA alleles were associated with roughly 16,000 TCR beta sequences at a false discovery rate of 0.05 in a later analysis. Because counts were too low, seventeen rarely observed V segments, including chromosome 9 orphons, were left out of the earlier analysis of several hundred of the donors. Compared with the 666-donor mean, donors in an Asian-associated ancestry cluster had fewer N-insertions in productive TCRs, according to a later genetic analysis. Because HLA typing was missing for some donors at each locus, association tests included only the typed subset. Linkage disequilibrium might explain the correlated functional status among segregating V segments, but an unknown experimental factor could not be excluded. A few of the identified cytomegalovirus-associated TCR beta chains were confirmed in vitro to be specific for cytomegalovirus antigens. V-gene and J-gene trimming of TCR beta chains was associated with a missense DCLRE1C variant in a later genetic analysis, and the association was replicated in an independent cohort. A later analysis reported that several top co-occurrence clusters appeared linked to parvovirus B19, influenza, CMV and Epstein-Barr virus. Assigning TCR associations to individual alleles was difficult when HLA alleles, especially DR and DQ, strongly co-occurred. The authors suggested that the approach could potentially be extended to other disease states and immunological phenotypes. In a later analysis, most CMV-associated TCR beta chains were found to appear HLA-restricted, with HLA associations seemingly driven largely by CMV exposure. The only immune exposure information available for the cohort was CMV serostatus. Broadly in line with IMGT annotations, most TCR beta V segments showed up in productive rearrangements about 90% or about 30% of the time in an earlier analysis of 587 of the donors. The 87-base-pair reads could not distinguish some IMGT-functional V segments, including TRBV6-2 and TRBV6-3, so those segments were excluded.

This sequence was found in a male donor in good health and CMV-seronegative. Sequenced input: PBMCs. The V and J segments used are TRBV7-3 and TRBJ1-2, with a tentative D gene TRBD1 over 5 matching bases. The CDR3 region reads CASNEGAGGDYGYTF. The DNA is TGTGCCAGCAACGAAGGGGCCGGGGGAGACTATGGCTACACCTTC.